This is a list of T cell receptor beta chains from one sample in a study of OX40 agonist ivuxolimab in advanced cancers. The table came from immunoSEQ multiplex PCR; TCRdb's copy has only in-frame clones and leaves some out. The sample consists of approximately 54,000 clones, around 90% of them appearing once. The source material was CD4+ or CD8+ T cells sorted from blood, sampled in a trial of the OX40 agonist ivuxolimab. Every receptor here comes from an adult with an advanced solid tumor such as melanoma, head and neck, liver or kidney cancer. Both conserved end residues are part of each CDR3. The D gene is left open where the match is weak. Rows may omit the clone size; those that give it use once, few, many or a size class.

>-|-|TRBV19|TRBJ1-4
TGTGCCAGTAGTATCGGAGCTACAACTAATGAAAAACTGTTTTTT
CASSIGATTNEKLFF
>-|-|TRBV7-7|TRBJ2-3
TGTGCTAGCAGCTTAGTGAGCACAGATACGCAGTATTTT
CASSLVSTDTQYF
>-|TRBD2|TRBV5-5|TRBJ2-1
TGTGCCAGCAGCTTGGAACTAGCGGGAGGGTCCTACAATGAGCAGTTCTTC
CASSLELAGGSYNEQFF
>-|-|TRBV27|TRBJ2-1
TGTGCCAGCAGTTTCGGGGGCGGGTGGCCCAATGAGCAGTTCTTC
CASSFGGGWPNEQFF
>-|-|TRBV5-6|TRBJ2-7
TGTGCCAGCAGCTTATGGGGGTCCTCCTACGAGCAGTACTTC
CASSLWGSSYEQYF
>-|TRBD1|TRBV4-1|TRBJ2-7
TGCGCCAGCAGCCAAGAAGGGACAGGTTTCTACGAGCAGTACTTC
CASSQEGTGFYEQYF
>once|TRBD2|TRBV7-9|TRBJ2-1
TGTGCCAGCAGCTTATCTCGCGGGAGGAACCGGGAGCAGTTCTTC
CASSLSRGRNREQFF
>-|TRBD2|TRBV13|TRBJ2-5
TGTGCCAGCAGCTTAAGGACTAGCGGGGGGGGCGTGGTTGAGACCCAGTACTTC
CASSLRTSGGGVVETQYF
>-|TRBD1|TRBV4-1|TRBJ1-5
TGCGCCAGCAGCCAGGATTCTCCGGGACAGAATAGCAATCAGCCCCAGCATTTT
CASSQDSPGQNSNQPQHF
>-|TRBD1|TRBV5-4|TRBJ2-7
TGTGCCAGCAGCTCATTGACAGGGGACGAGCAGTACTTC
CASSSLTGDEQYF
>-|-|TRBV5-6|TRBJ2-7
TGTGCCAGCAGCTCCCAGACGTCTTCTTGGGAGCAGTACTTC
CASSSQTSSWEQYF
>-|TRBD1|TRBV4-3|TRBJ2-7
TGCGCCAGCAGCCAAGATGCGAAGGGGGCCTCCTACGAGCAGTACTTC
CASSQDAKGASYEQYF
>-|TRBD2|TRBV4-2|TRBJ2-3
TGTGCCAGCAGCCAAGAGAGCTGGACTAGCGGCACAGATACGCAGTATTTT
CASSQESWTSGTDTQYF
>-|TRBD1|TRBV11-2|TRBJ2-2
TGTGCCAGCAGCTTCCAGGGGGCTAGCACCGGGGAGCTGTTTTTT
CASSFQGASTGELFF
>-|-|TRBV15|TRBJ2-7
TGTGCCACCAGCAGAGATTTGGGTCCGGCCTACGAGCAGTACTTC
CATSRDLGPAYEQYF
>-|-|TRBV7-9|TRBJ2-7
TGTGCCAGCCTCTTAGTCACTGGCGGGGAGCACGAGCAGTACTTC
CASLLVTGGEHEQYF
>-|-|TRBV11-2|TRBJ1-1
TGTGCCAGCAGCTTAGAAGCCAGAATGAACACTGAAGCTTTCTTT
CASSLEARMNTEAFF
>-|-|TRBV30|TRBJ2-2
TGTGCCTGGAGTGTTAAGGACACCGGGGAGCTGTTTTTT
CAWSVKDTGELFF
>-|-|TRBV5-1|TRBJ2-3
TGCGCCAGCAGCGACGGGACGTCCACAGATACGCAGTATTTT
CASSDGTSTDTQYF
>-|-|TRBV7-6|TRBJ1-4
TGTGCCAGCAGCCACTCCGGAGAACCTAATGAAAAACTGTTTTTT
CASSHSGEPNEKLFF
>few|-|TRBV27|TRBJ1-1
TGTGCCAGCAGTTTATCGAACAGGGTAACTGAAGCTTTCTTT
CASSLSNRVTEAFF
>few|-|TRBV7-8|TRBJ2-7
TGTGCCAGCATACCTCATGGGGCTGGGGAGCAGTACTTC
CASIPHGAGEQYF
>-|-|TRBV5-1|TRBJ1-2
TGCGCCAGCAGCTTGTCAGGGGTGAACTATGGCTACACCTTC
CASSLSGVNYGYTF
>-|TRBD1|TRBV13|TRBJ2-7
TGTGCCAGCAGCTCTTCCGGGACAGGGGGGTACGAGCAGTACTTC
CASSSSGTGGYEQYF
>once|-|TRBV5-4|TRBJ2-5
TGTGCCAGCAGCTTGGAGGGGGAAGCGACTCGGGAGACCCAGTACTTC
CASSLEGEATRETQYF
>few|-|TRBV5-4|TRBJ1-2
TGTGCCAGCAGCGGTTCAGGAAGTGGGTACACCTTC
CASSGSGSGYTF
>-|TRBD1|TRBV27|TRBJ2-2
TGTGCCAGCGCGGGGACAGGGGTCGGCCCAACCGGGGAGCTGTTTTTT
CASAGTGVGPTGELFF
>-|-|TRBV11-1|TRBJ2-7
TGTGCCAGCAGCTTAGCTGTGGGAGGTAAAAAGCAGTACTTC
CASSLAVGGKKQYF
>-|-|TRBV28|TRBJ1-1
TGTGCCAGCAGCTATCCAGGGGCACGGGGGGGTAACACTGGAGCTTTCTTT
CASSYPGARGGNTGAFF
>-|-|TRBV29-1|TRBJ2-2
TGCAGCGTTGTGGGAGGAGGCGGGGAGCTGTTTTTT
CSVVGGGGELFF
>-|TRBD1|TRBV28|TRBJ1-1
TGTGCCAGCAGCCCCACGAGGGACAGCACTGAAGCTTTCTTT
CASSPTRDSTEAFF
>-|-|TRBV27|TRBJ2-1
TGTGCCAGCAGTATATCGAGACTCTTACCTGAGCAGTTCTTC
CASSISRLLPEQFF
>-|-|TRBV4-2|TRBJ1-6
TGTGCCAGCAGCCAAGATGGAGAGGGTGCCTATAATTCACCCCTCCACTTT
CASSQDGEGAYNSPLHF
>once|TRBD1|TRBV10-3|TRBJ1-2
TGTGCCATCAGTGAGCCGGAGACAGGGATCTATGGCTACACCTTC
CAISEPETGIYGYTF